The 26 T cell receptor beta chains below come from one sample, sequenced in a study of OX40 agonist ivuxolimab in advanced cancers. Clones were sequenced by immunoSEQ multiplex PCR, and TCRdb holds only the in-frame ones, with some missing. The sample records under 95,000 clones, roughly nine tenths being singletons. The sample in question was CD4+ or CD8+ T cells sorted from blood, obtained in a trial of the OX40 agonist ivuxolimab. The receptors stem from an adult with an advanced solid tumor such as melanoma, head and neck, liver or kidney cancer.

This chain joins TRBV28 and TRBJ2-1; 16 bases match TRBD2. CDR1 MDHEN and CDR2 SYDVKM come from the germline V gene. The CDR3 is 18 residues long. V shed 5 bases and J 9 bases; nucleotides not matched to a gene: 13. The CDR3 DNA is TGTGCCAGCAGTCACCAACCGGGACTAGCGGGAGGGGCAAGTGAGCAGTTCTTC. It yields the protein CASSHQPGLAGGASEQFF.

This sequence joins TRBV6-1 and TRBJ2-3; 11 positions match TRBD1. This CDR3 has 15 amino acids. The V gene's germline CDR1 is MNHNS and CDR2 SASEGT. J lost 7 bases, V lost 5 bases, and 8 bases had no gene match. DNA of the CDR3: TGTGCCAGCAGTACCTCCGGGACAGGGGGAAATACGCAGTATTTT. It codes for CASSTSGTGGNTQYF.

The chain has TRBV15 and TRBJ1-1; 9 bases fit TRBD1. CDR3 length: 16 residues. V trimming: 1 base; J trimming: 8 bases; junction bases outside the gene matches: 11. Germline CDR1 reads LNHNV; CDR2 reads YYDKDF (reference sequence). The CDR3: CATSRGGTGRLREAFF. CDR3 DNA: TGTGCCACCAGCAGAGGTGGGACAGGGCGCCTCCGGGAAGCTTTCTTT.

This chain links TRBV6-6 with TRBJ2-2; maybe TRBD2 (6 bases). The V end lost 6 bases, the J end lost 5 bases, and 7 bases lay between the germline ends. Germline CDR1 MNHNY, CDR2 SVGAGI (reference sequence). This CDR3 is built from 12 residues. The CDR3 nucleotides are TGTGCCAGCAGCCGGGGGACCGGGGAGCTGTTTTTT. It specifies CASSRGTGELFF.

This chain connects TRBV7-3 to TRBJ2-1; TRBD1 is a possible D gene (5 bases). Germline V gene lookup returns CDR1 SGHTA and CDR2 FQGTGA. The CDR3 consists of 13 residues. Trimming took 2 bases from V and 6 from J, leaving 8 bases between them. The DNA for the CDR3 is TGTGCCAGCAGCTTAGGACACTCCAATGAGCAGTTCTTC. This gives the protein CASSLGHSNEQFF.

This chain uses TRBV6-1 with TRBJ2-3, with TRBD2 matching 9 bases. V trimming: 3 bases; J trimming: 6 bases; junction bases outside the gene matches: 7. The germline V gene encodes CDR1 MNHNS and CDR2 SASEGT. The CDR3 runs 15 residues. The CDR3 DNA is TGTGCCAGCAGTGATGCGGCGGGAGGGAGGGATACGCAGTATTTT. Translating gives CASSDAAGGRDTQYF.

The rearrangement joins TRBV4-2 to TRBJ1-1; TRBD1 matches 7 bases. Germline V gene sequence: CDR1 LGHNA, CDR2 YNFKEQ. V lost 3 bases and J lost 8; bases outside the gene matches: 9. The CDR3 covers 14 residues. The CDR3 here is CASSHQTGRREAFF. CDR3 nucleotides: TGTGCCAGCAGCCACCAGACAGGGCGCCGCGAAGCTTTCTTT.

The chain uses TRBV6-5 and TRBJ2-7, with D perhaps matching TRBD1 or TRBD2 (5 bases each). The germline V gene has CDR1 MNHEY and CDR2 SVGAGI. The CDR3 is 12 residues long. The V gene lost 6 bases and the J gene lost 7 bases, with 13 bases spanning the gap. CDR3 protein: CASSLRGREQYF. In DNA form, the CDR3 reads TGTGCCAGCAGCCTCCGGGGACGGGAGCAGTACTTC.

The V call is TRBV5-1, the J call TRBJ2-3; weak D call: TRBD1 (5 bases). The germline V and J ends were trimmed by 4 bases and 3 bases, with 9 bases remaining between them. Germline CDR1 reads SGHRS; CDR2 reads YFSETQ. The CDR3 extends over 13 amino acids. CDR3 bases: TGCGCCAGCAGCATGCAGGGAACAGATACGCAGTATTTT. Translation: CASSMQGTDTQYF.

This sequence joins TRBV27 and TRBJ2-7; a possible D gene is TRBD1 (8 bases). Trimming took off 5 bases at V and 6 bases at J, with 20 bases between the two ends. The CDR3 is 15 residues long. CDR1 MNHEY and CDR2 SMNVEV come from the germline V gene (reference sequence). The CDR3 here is CASSPRHRGGSEQYF. CDR3 bases: TGTGCCAGCAGTCCCCGCCACAGGGGGGGTTCCGAGCAGTACTTC.

As to this clone: A read error is likely, as this CDR3 ends without the conserved phenylalanine or tryptophan. No DNA is shown, since the ends of the CDR3 on it are uncertain; the CDR3 is the one TCRdb lists. The V call is TRBV6-6, the J call TRBJ1-1. CDR1 MNHNY and CDR2 SVGAGI come from the germline V gene (reference sequence). The CDR3 length equals 12 residues, ends included. The CDR3 loop is CASSYSRIYLEI.

This clone has just one count. The J gene is TRBJ2-2, the V gene TRBV7-9, with D unclear. CDR3 length: 15 residues. Trimming shortened V by 1 base and J by 1 base, and 7 bases separated the two germline ends. Germline V gene data show CDR1 as SEHNR and CDR2 as FQNEAQ (reference sequence). The CDR3 DNA reads TGTGCCAGCAGCTTAGGACACCAGAACACCGGGGAGCTGTTTTTT. Translation gives CASSLGHQNTGELFF.

The genes are TRBV9 and TRBJ1-2, with D hard to call. The V end was cut by 4 bases, the J end by 1 base, with 11 bases between. This CDR3 is 14 amino acids long. CDR1 and CDR2 from the germline V gene are SGDLS and YYNGEE. CDR3 sequence reads: CASSKLDGNYGYTF. In nucleotides, the CDR3 is TGTGCCAGCAGCAAATTGGACGGTAACTATGGCTACACCTTC.

V and J are TRBV7-8 and TRBJ1-2; D ambiguous. Germline V gene lookup returns CDR1 SGHVS and CDR2 FQNEAQ. CDR3 length: 14 amino acids. With 5 bases removed from V and 3 bases from J, the gap between germline ends came to 13 bases. The CDR3 DNA is TGTGCCAGCAGCGTTATGGGCGGCTACTATGGCTACACCTTC. The encoded protein is CASSVMGGYYGYTF.

The rearrangement links TRBV30 to TRBJ2-3, with D uncertain. CDR1 and CDR2 (germline): GTSNPN, SVGIG (reference sequence). This CDR3 has 12 residues. Trimming removed 4 bases at V and 3 bases at J, with 8 bases between. The CDR3 spells CAWTLGTDTQYF. In DNA, the CDR3 is TGTGCCTGGACCCTTGGGACAGATACGCAGTATTTT.

This clone has a single count. The chain employs TRBV28 and TRBJ1-4; D remains unclear. V was cut by 6 bases and J by 0 bases, with 14 bases left in between. The CDR3 is 16 amino acids. CDR1 MDHEN and CDR2 SYDVKM come from the germline V gene. CDR3 sequence: CASSTRRRATNEKLFF. CDR3 DNA: TGTGCCAGCAGCACCCGACGGCGGGCAACTAATGAAAAACTGTTTTTT.

The gene calls are TRBV7-3 and TRBJ1-2; no reliable D call. The CDR3 has 13 amino acids. Trimming shortened V by 2 bases and J by 11 bases, and 15 bases separated the two germline ends. CDR1 and CDR2 from the germline V gene are SGHTA and FQGTGA. DNA of the CDR3: TGTGCCAGCAGCTTAGATCCAGAACCCCCTTACACCTTC. Protein product: CASSLDPEPPYTF. Full variable domain (rest looked up from reference TRBV7-3 and TRBJ1-2): GAGVSQTPSNKVTEKGKYVELRCDPISGHTALYWYRQSLGQGPEFLIYFQGTGAADDSGLPNDRFFAVRPEGSVSTLKIQRTERGDSAVYLCASSLDPEPPYTFGSGTRLTVV.

The chain couples TRBV14 to TRBJ1-6, with D tentatively TRBD1 (6 bases). Trimming took off 1 base at V and 6 bases at J, with 13 bases between the two ends. Germline CDR1 is SGHDN and CDR2 is FVKESK. This CDR3 region has 16 residues. Here the CDR3 DNA reads TGTGCCAGCAGCCAAGTGACAGGTTATGGTAATTCACCCCTCCACTTT. It codes for CASSQVTGYGNSPLHF.

The CDR3 spells CASSLYPRTSGEGDTQYF. The DNA for the CDR3 is TGTGCCAGCAGCTTGTATCCCAGGACTAGCGGGGAGGGAGATACGCAGTATTTT. The chain couples TRBV7-3 to TRBJ2-3, with 12 bases identical to TRBD2. The V and J ends lost 3 bases and 5 bases, in that order; junction bases with no gene match: 12. Per the germline V gene, CDR1 is SGHTA and CDR2 is FQGTGA. The CDR3 runs to 18 residues.

This chain uses TRBV19 with TRBJ1-4; D is unresolved. The length of the CDR3 is 12 residues. Trimming removed 4 bases from V and 14 bases from J, with 14 bases in between. The germline gives CDR1 LNHDA, CDR2 SQIVND (reference sequence). For the CDR3, the DNA is TGTGCCAGTAGTAATGCGGGGAAGAGGCTGTTTTTT. The encoded protein is CASSNAGKRLFF.

V and J are TRBV21-1 and TRBJ2-1; the table's TRBD2 call for D was not verified on the DNA. TRBV21-1 is noted as a pseudogene. This CDR3 is 16 amino acids long. The CDR3 DNA reads TGTGCCAGCAGCAAAGGGGGGACTAGCGGCAACAATGAGCAGTTCTTC. This encodes CASSKGGTSGNNEQFF.

The V call is TRBV19, the J call TRBJ1-2, with TRBD1 as a possible D gene (6 bases). The CDR3 contains 17 residues. V was trimmed by 3 bases and J by 2 bases, leaving 19 bases between them. Germline lookup yields CDR1 LNHDA and CDR2 SQIVND (reference sequence). This CDR3 reads CASSIGRRGGINYGYTF. CDR3 sequence (DNA): TGTGCCAGTAGTATCGGACGCAGGGGCGGAATAAACTATGGCTACACCTTC.

The chain has TRBV5-1 and TRBJ2-2; D tentatively fits TRBD1 or TRBD2 (5 bases each). This CDR3 spans 17 amino acids. V dropped 1 base and J dropped 4 bases, with 17 bases sitting between them. The germline V gene has CDR1 SGHRS and CDR2 YFSETQ. CDR3 in amino acids: CASSLPGGIVGTGELFF. The CDR3 nucleotides read TGCGCCAGCAGCTTGCCTGGGGGTATCGTAGGCACCGGGGAGCTGTTTTTT. The full variable domain, rest sourced from reference TRBV5-1 and TRBJ2-2, is KAGVTQTPRYLIKTRGQQVTLSCSPISGHRSVSWYQQTPGQGLQFLFEYFSETQRNKGNFPGRFSGRQFSNSRSEMNVSTLELGDSALYLCASSLPGGIVGTGELFFGEGSRLTVL.

The CDR3 DNA reads as TGTGCCAGCAGCCAAGGACGGTTGACGGGTACTAGCACAGATACGCAGTATTTT. Its translation is CASSQGRLTGTSTDTQYF. The chain recombines TRBV4-2 with TRBJ2-3; D uncertain. Trimming removed 1 base at V and 0 bases at J, with 17 bases between. The CDR3 is 18 residues long. CDR1 LGHNA and CDR2 YNFKEQ come from the germline V gene.

The V gene is TRBV7-9, the J gene TRBJ1-1; TRBD1 agrees at 9 bases. The germline V gene has CDR1 SEHNR and CDR2 FQNEAQ (reference sequence). This CDR3 is 14 amino acids long. Trimming at V came to 7 bases and at J to 2 bases, leaving 5 bases not matched to a gene. This chain's CDR3 is CASTAGQGNTEAFF. For the CDR3, the DNA is TGTGCCAGCACCGCGGGACAGGGAAACACTGAAGCTTTCTTT.

This chain uses TRBV6-1 with TRBJ2-1; a possible D gene is TRBD2 (7 bases). CDR3 length equals 15 residues. Trimming pared 6 bases from V and 3 bases from J, leaving 15 bases between. The germline V gene encodes CDR1 MNHNS and CDR2 SASEGT. In nucleotides, the CDR3 is TGTGCCAGCAGGCTAGGGGGGGTTAGCTACAATGAGCAGTTCTTC. It codes for CASRLGGVSYNEQFF.